The entry below describes one TCR beta chain. Its matching antigen is unknown. This entry is derived from a study of shared clonotypes between healthy human individuals. Study findings and constraints: Naive CD4 clonotype sharing across several donors was 5% to 6%.

CDR1 SNHLY and CDR2 FYNNEI come from the germline V gene. Trimming stripped 5 bases from V and 6 bases from J, with 14 bases between. This CDR3 spans 14 amino acids. Data came from immunoSEQ multiplex PCR; TCRdb stores just in-frame clones and leaves some out. The sample includes 650,000 to 750,000 clones, approximately 75% seen only once; the top ten take 1.8%. The specimen was memory CD4+ T cells sorted from blood. Stated subset: CD45RA-negative fraction. The sequence derives from a young woman in good health. V usage is TRBV2 and J usage is TRBJ2-1; D unclear. The CDR3 protein is CASSKRDGANEQFF. In DNA, the CDR3 is TGTGCCAGCAGTAAGAGAGACGGCGCCAATGAGCAGTTCTTC.